One sample yielded the 26 T cell receptor beta chains listed below, sequenced in a study of early T cells in non-severe SARS-CoV-2 infection. Each CDR3 protein is one row after TCRdb ran MiXCR on the 5' RACE reads. This repertoire shows 80,000 to 95,000 distinct CDR3 sequences, about 15% found once; its top ten account for around 4.9%. The sequences come from whole blood, collected at baseline. All receptors come from an adult who was a healthcare worker with PCR-confirmed SARS-CoV-2 infection or an uninfected control (not recorded which).

The chain has TRBV13 and TRBJ2-7; D unclear. This CDR3 has 13 amino acids. The germline gives CDR1 PRHDT, CDR2 FYEKMQ (reference sequence). V was clipped by 4 bases and J by 2 bases, with 9 bases between them. CDR3 protein: CASSSDSPYEQYF. DNA for the CDR3: TGTGCCAGCAGCTCTGACTCACCCTACGAGCAGTACTTC.

A few counts support this clonotype. The chain uses TRBV20-1 and TRBJ1-2; TRBD1 aligns across 10 bases. V lost 6 bases and J lost 4; bases outside the gene matches: 17. Per the germline V gene, CDR1 is DFQATT and CDR2 is SNEGSKA (reference sequence). The CDR3 is made up of 17 amino acids. CDR3 protein: CSATEPGQGIRRYGYTF. CDR3 nucleotide sequence: TGCAGTGCCACTGAACCGGGACAGGGGATCCGTCGCTATGGCTACACCTTC.

At least ten counts were recorded for this clonotype. This chain uses TRBV7-2 with TRBJ2-5, with 9 bases aligning to TRBD2. V gave up 1 base and J gave up 2 bases; unmatched junction bases: 5. Germline CDR1 SGHTA, CDR2 FQGNSA. This CDR3 has 16 amino acids. CDR3 sequence reads: CASSLGLAGGQETQYF. DNA of the CDR3: TGTGCCAGCAGCTTAGGCTTGGCGGGAGGGCAAGAGACCCAGTACTTC. The full variable domain, in which reference TRBV7-2 and TRBJ2-5 provide the parts outside the CDR3, is GAGVSQSPSNKVTEKGKDVELRCDPISGHTALYWYRQSLGQGLEFLIYFQGNSAPDKSGLPSDRFSAERTGGSVSTLTIQRTQQEDSAVYLCASSLGLAGGQETQYFGPGTRLLVL.

The sample holds a few counts of this clonotype. The chain combines TRBV7-9 with TRBJ2-1, with D uncertain. Germline V gives CDR1 SEHNR, CDR2 FQNEAQ (reference sequence). The CDR3 consists of 13 residues. V was pared by 8 bases and J by 8 bases, with 16 bases between. This chain's CDR3 is CASGVSLLDEQFF. CDR3 bases: TGTGCCAGCGGTGTCAGTTTATTGGATGAGCAGTTCTTC.

This clonotype appeared many times. V gene TRBV6-1 combines with J gene TRBJ2-5; D gene ambiguous. The CDR3 covers 14 residues. Germline-derived CDR1 and CDR2 are MNHNS and SASEGT. Trimming removed 2 bases at V and 2 bases at J, with 9 bases between. The CDR3 sequence is CASSERWAQETQYF. The CDR3 DNA reads as TGTGCCAGCAGTGAAAGGTGGGCTCAAGAGACCCAGTACTTC.

V usage is TRBV7-6 and J usage is TRBJ1-6; 11 nucleotides line up with TRBD1. This CDR3 is 15 amino acids long. Unmatched junction bases numbered 3, after V lost 4 bases and J lost 7 bases. CDR1 is SGHVS and CDR2 is FNYEAQ in the germline V gene. The CDR3 nucleotides are TGTGCCAGCAGCTCGGGACAGGGGGGGAATTCACCCCTCCACTTT. It translates to CASSSGQGGNSPLHF.

The CDR3, as DNA: TGTGCCAGCAGTAAACTTACAGTAGGAATCCATGGCTACACCTTC. Protein product: CASSKLTVGIHGYTF. The V and J genes are TRBV6-1 and TRBJ1-2; D is ambiguous. The V gene's germline CDR1 is MNHNS and CDR2 SASEGT. The CDR3 sequence is 15 residues long. Trimming shortened V by 5 bases and J by 6 bases, and 19 bases separated the two germline ends.

The rearrangement joins TRBV5-1 to TRBJ2-3; D may be TRBD1 (5 bases). Germline V gives CDR1 SGHRS, CDR2 YFSETQ. The CDR3 loop spans 15 amino acids. V lost 3 bases to trimming and J lost 0 bases, with 11 bases between them. The CDR3 protein is CASSSTWGSTDTQYF. The CDR3 DNA reads as TGCGCCAGCAGCTCAACTTGGGGCAGCACAGATACGCAGTATTTT.

V is TRBV14 and J is TRBJ2-6; D possibly corresponds to TRBD2 (6 bases). Per the germline V gene, CDR1 is SGHDN and CDR2 is FVKESK. The CDR3 covers 17 residues. Trimming left V 4 bases short and J 3 bases short, with 16 bases between. CDR3 nucleotide sequence: TGTGCCAGCAGCCCTCTTTTCGGGGGAAGTGGGGCCAACGTCCTGACTTTC. As protein: CASSPLFGGSGANVLTF. Full variable domain (missing parts from reference TRBV14 and TRBJ2-6): EAGVTQFPSHSVIEKGQTVTLRCDPISGHDNLYWYRRVMGKEIKFLLHFVKESKQDESGMPNNRFLAERTGGTYSTLKVQPAELEDSGVYFCASSPLFGGSGANVLTFGAGSRLTVL.

This clonotype appeared once. This rearrangement joins TRBV7-9 to TRBJ2-1; 8 nucleotides line up with TRBD2. The CDR3 spans 15 residues. Germline V CDR1 and CDR2: SEHNR, FQNEAQ (reference sequence). J lost 2 bases, V lost 1 base, and 1 base had no gene match. The CDR3 DNA sequence: TGTGCCAGCAGCTTAGGACTAGCGACCTACAATGAGCAGTTCTTC. Translated, it gives CASSLGLATYNEQFF.

This clonotype was detected only a few times. The CDR3 reads CASRRNARETDTQYF. CDR3 DNA: TGTGCCAGCAGACGTAACGCCAGGGAAACAGATACGCAGTATTTT. The chain combines TRBV6-5 with TRBJ2-3; possible D gene TRBD1, 5 bases. Germline V CDR1 and CDR2: MNHEY, SVGAGI. Between the trimmed V and J ends, which lost 6 bases and 3 bases, there was a span of 16 bases. The CDR3 runs 15 residues.

This clonotype was seen a handful of times. This chain connects TRBV4-1 to TRBJ2-1; D might be TRBD1 (5 bases). The germline gives CDR1 MGHRA, CDR2 YSYEKL. V lost 2 bases, J lost 10 bases, and 12 bases lay in between. The CDR3 has 13 amino acids. The CDR3 DNA sequence: TGCGCCAGCAGCCAACAAGGGGCGAGGGAGCAGTTCTTC. This sequence encodes CASSQQGAREQFF.

The rearrangement joins TRBV7-9 to TRBJ2-3; no clear D gene. CDR1 SEHNR and CDR2 FQNEAQ come from the germline V gene (reference sequence). The germline V and J ends were trimmed by 5 bases and 8 bases, with 11 bases remaining between them. CDR3 length: 12 residues. For the CDR3, the DNA is TGTGCCAGCAGCCACCCGATTAGTACGCAGTATTTT. Translating it yields CASSHPISTQYF.

This clonotype was seen more than once but under ten times. This chain uses TRBV4-3 with TRBJ2-7; no clear D. This CDR3 has 15 residues. Deletions cut 0 bases from V and 6 bases from J, with 15 bases between. Germline V gene lookup returns CDR1 LGHNA and CDR2 YSLEER. In DNA, the CDR3 is TGCGCCAGCAGCCAAGATCGAGACGGGTTAATCGAGCAGTACTTC. Its translation: CASSQDRDGLIEQYF.

The J gene is TRBJ1-1, the V gene TRBV4-2, with D unresolved. This CDR3 has 12 amino acids. CDR1 and CDR2 (germline): LGHNA, YNFKEQ. V was shortened by 2 bases and J by 6 bases, with 7 bases between the two germline ends. The CDR3 nucleotides read TGTGCCAGCAGCCAACACGCTTCTGAAGCTTTCTTT. Protein product: CASSQHASEAFF.

The table lists this clonotype with a few counts. The CDR3 region is CASSSENQPQHF. CDR3 in DNA: TGTGCCAGCAGCTCCGAAAATCAGCCCCAGCATTTT. The chain joins TRBV11-2 to TRBJ1-5; D unclear. Trimming removed 4 bases at V and 4 bases at J, with 5 bases between. The CDR3 runs 12 residues. CDR1 is SGHAT and CDR2 is FQNNGV in the germline V gene.

This clonotype was seen many times. The gene calls are TRBV6-5 and TRBJ1-5; possible D gene TRBD1, 5 bases. V was cut by 6 bases and J by 3 bases, with 9 bases left in between. This CDR3 contains 13 residues. Germline assignment: CDR1 MNHEY and CDR2 SVGAGI. CDR3 sequence (DNA): TGTGCCAGCAGAGGAGGACACAATCAGCCCCAGCATTTT. Its translation is CASRGGHNQPQHF.

This clonotype was recorded once. The chain has TRBV30 and TRBJ1-3, with 10 nucleotides matching TRBD1. Per the germline V gene, CDR1 is GTSNPN and CDR2 is SVGIG (reference sequence). The CDR3 covers 15 residues. The V gene end was trimmed by 5 bases and the J gene end by 4 bases; junction bases not matched to a gene: 8. CDR3 sequence: CAWGRQGAGGNTIYF. DNA for the CDR3: TGTGCCTGGGGCCGACAGGGGGCAGGAGGAAACACCATATATTTT.

This clonotype has just a few counts. The chain joins TRBV28 to TRBJ1-1; TRBD1 matches 8 bases. The V gene's germline CDR1 is MDHEN and CDR2 SYDVKM. V was clipped by 4 bases and J by 6 bases; unmatched bases: 10. The length of the CDR3 is 15 residues. Here the CDR3 reads CASSSDREVMSEAFF. CDR3 coding DNA: TGTGCCAGCAGTTCGGACAGGGAAGTTATGTCTGAAGCTTTCTTT. Complete variable domain (other parts from reference TRBV28 and TRBJ1-1): DVKVTQSSRYLVKRTGEKVFLECVQDMDHENMFWYRQDPGLGLRLIYFSYDVKMKEKGDIPEGYSVSREKKERFSLILESASTNQTSMYLCASSSDREVMSEAFFGQGTRLTVV.

V and J are TRBV19 and TRBJ2-1; 7 positions agree with TRBD2. The V and J ends lost 7 bases and 6 bases, in that order; junction bases with no gene match: 9. Germline V gene lookup returns CDR1 LNHDA and CDR2 SQIVND (reference sequence). There are 14 residues in the CDR3. This CDR3 reads CASNGGNGPNEQFF. In nucleotides, the CDR3 is TGTGCCAGTAACGGGGGGAACGGCCCCAATGAGCAGTTCTTC. Filled out from reference TRBV19 and TRBJ2-1, the complete variable domain reads DGGITQSPKYLFRKEGQNVTLSCEQNLNHDAMYWYRQDPGQGLRLIYYSQIVNDFQKGDIAEGYSVSREKKESFPLTVTSAQKNPTAFYLCASNGGNGPNEQFFGPGTRLTVL.

The CDR3 reads CASSLGDSRTDTQYF. The CDR3 DNA is TGCGCCAGCAGCTTGGGCGACAGCCGCACAGATACGCAGTATTTT. V gene TRBV5-1 combines with J gene TRBJ2-3; D may be TRBD1 (5 bases). The CDR3 is 15 residues long. Germline CDR1 is SGHRS and CDR2 is YFSETQ. Trimming took 0 bases from V and 1 from J, leaving 9 bases between them.

V usage is TRBV20-1 and J usage is TRBJ2-7; 7 bases line up with TRBD2. The CDR3 covers 16 residues. The germline CDR1 and CDR2 sequences are DFQATT and SNEGSKA (reference sequence). Trimming cost V 7 bases and J 0 bases; bases outside gene matches: 15. For the CDR3, the DNA is TGCAGTGGGGCAGGCGGGAGACAGCCAGTCTCCTACGAGCAGTACTTC. It is translated as CSGAGGRQPVSYEQYF.

This sequence joins TRBV21-1 and TRBJ1-4; the table assigns TRBD1, which was not confirmed against the DNA. TRBV21-1 is a pseudogene locus. The CDR3 has 14 residues. In DNA form, the CDR3 reads TGTGCCAGCAGTCCTACAGGACTGGGTGAAAAACTGTTTTTT. Amino acid sequence: CASSPTGLGEKLFF.

This chain uses TRBV30 with TRBJ2-7; 8 nucleotides line up with TRBD1. J lost 1 base, V lost 8 bases, and 1 base had no gene match. From germline, CDR1 is GTSNPN and CDR2 SVGIG (reference sequence). The CDR3 runs 11 residues. The CDR3 region has the DNA TGTGCCCAGGGGGCGTCCTACGAGCAGTACTTC. The encoded protein is CAQGASYEQYF.

This clonotype showed up just a few times. The chain combines TRBV11-3 with TRBJ2-2; D remains unclear. V was clipped by 4 bases and J by 0 bases, with 9 bases between them. Per germline, CDR1 SGHNT and CDR2 YENEEA. The CDR3 has 15 residues. The CDR3 DNA reads as TGTGCCAGCAGCTCTGACCCAACGAACACCGGGGAGCTGTTTTTT. Encoded protein: CASSSDPTNTGELFF.

This sequence joins TRBV5-1 and TRBJ2-3; D gene ambiguous. The germline V gene encodes CDR1 SGHRS and CDR2 YFSETQ. The CDR3 has 13 residues. The ends were cut back, 1 base at V and 6 bases at J, with 9 bases in the middle. CDR3 bases: TGCGCCAGCAGCTTGTCGAGGATGGATACGCAGTATTTT. It encodes CASSLSRMDTQYF.